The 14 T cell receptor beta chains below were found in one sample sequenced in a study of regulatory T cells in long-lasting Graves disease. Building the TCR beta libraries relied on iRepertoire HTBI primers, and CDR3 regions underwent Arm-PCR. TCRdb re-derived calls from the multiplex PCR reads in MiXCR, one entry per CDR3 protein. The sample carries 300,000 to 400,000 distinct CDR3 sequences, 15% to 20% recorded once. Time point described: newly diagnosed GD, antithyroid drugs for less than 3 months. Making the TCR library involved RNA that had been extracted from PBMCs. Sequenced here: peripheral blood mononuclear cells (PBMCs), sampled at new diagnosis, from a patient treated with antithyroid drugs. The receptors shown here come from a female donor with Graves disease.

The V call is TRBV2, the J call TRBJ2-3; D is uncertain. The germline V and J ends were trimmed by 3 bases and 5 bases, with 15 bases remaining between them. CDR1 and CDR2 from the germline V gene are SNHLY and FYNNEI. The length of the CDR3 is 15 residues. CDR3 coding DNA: TGTGCCAGCAGTGACCACACGTCTCTTGGAGATACGCAGTATTTT. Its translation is CASSDHTSLGDTQYF.

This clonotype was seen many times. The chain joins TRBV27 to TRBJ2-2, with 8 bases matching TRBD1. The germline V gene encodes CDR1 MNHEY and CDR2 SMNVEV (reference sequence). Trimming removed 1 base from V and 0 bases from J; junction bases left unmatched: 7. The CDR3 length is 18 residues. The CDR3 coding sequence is TGTGCCAGCAGTTTATACCCGCCGACAGGGGCGAACACCGGGGAGCTGTTTTTT. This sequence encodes CASSLYPPTGANTGELFF.

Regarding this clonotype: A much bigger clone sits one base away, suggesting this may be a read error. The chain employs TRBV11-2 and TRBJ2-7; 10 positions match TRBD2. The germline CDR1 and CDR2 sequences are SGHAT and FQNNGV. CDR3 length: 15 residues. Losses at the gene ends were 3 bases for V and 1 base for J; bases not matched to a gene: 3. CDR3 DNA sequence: TGTGCCAGCAGCTTCGGACTAGCGGTATCCTACGAGCAGTACTTC. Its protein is CASSFGLAVSYEQYF.

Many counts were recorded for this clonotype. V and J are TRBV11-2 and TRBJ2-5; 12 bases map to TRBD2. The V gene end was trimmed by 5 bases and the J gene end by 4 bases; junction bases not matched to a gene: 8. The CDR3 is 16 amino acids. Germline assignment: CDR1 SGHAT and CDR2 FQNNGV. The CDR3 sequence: CASSKPRLAGVETQYF. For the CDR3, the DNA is TGTGCCAGCAGCAAACCGAGACTAGCGGGAGTAGAGACCCAGTACTTC.

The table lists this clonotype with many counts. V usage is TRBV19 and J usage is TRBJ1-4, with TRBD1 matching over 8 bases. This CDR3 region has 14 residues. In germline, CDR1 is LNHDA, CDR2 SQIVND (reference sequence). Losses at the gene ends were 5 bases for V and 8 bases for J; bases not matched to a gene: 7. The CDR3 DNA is TGTGCCAGTAGTCACCGGACAGGGTTGGAAAAACTGTTTTTT. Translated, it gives CASSHRTGLEKLFF. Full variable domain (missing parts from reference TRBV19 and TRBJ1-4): DGGITQSPKYLFRKEGQNVTLSCEQNLNHDAMYWYRQDPGQGLRLIYYSQIVNDFQKGDIAEGYSVSREKKESFPLTVTSAQKNPTAFYLCASSHRTGLEKLFFGSGTQLSVL.

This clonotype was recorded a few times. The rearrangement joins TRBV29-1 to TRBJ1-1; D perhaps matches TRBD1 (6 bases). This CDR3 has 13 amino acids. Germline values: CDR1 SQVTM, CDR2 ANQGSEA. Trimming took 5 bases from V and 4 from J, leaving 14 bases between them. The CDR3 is CSVRTKQGTEAFF. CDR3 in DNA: TGCAGCGTTCGGACGAAACAGGGCACTGAAGCTTTCTTT.

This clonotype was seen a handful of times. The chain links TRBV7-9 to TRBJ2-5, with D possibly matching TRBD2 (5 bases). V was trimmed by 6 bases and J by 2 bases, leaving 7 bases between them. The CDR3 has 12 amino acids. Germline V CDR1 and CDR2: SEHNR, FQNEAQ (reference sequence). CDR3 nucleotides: TGTGCCAGCAGTCGACTACAAGAGACCCAGTACTTC. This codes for CASSRLQETQYF.

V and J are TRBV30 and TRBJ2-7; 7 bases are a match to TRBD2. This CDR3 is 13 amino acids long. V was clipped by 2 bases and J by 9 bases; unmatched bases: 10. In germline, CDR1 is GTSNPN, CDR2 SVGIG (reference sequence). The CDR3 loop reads CAWSPRGSGWQYF. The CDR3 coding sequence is TGTGCCTGGAGTCCACGAGGTAGCGGGTGGCAGTACTTC. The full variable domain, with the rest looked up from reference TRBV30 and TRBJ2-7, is SQTIHQWPATLVQPVGSPLSLECTVEGTSNPNLYWYRQAAGRGLQLLFYSVGIGQISSEVPQNLSASRPQDRQFILSSKKLLLSDSGFYLCAWSPRGSGWQYFGPGTRLTVT.

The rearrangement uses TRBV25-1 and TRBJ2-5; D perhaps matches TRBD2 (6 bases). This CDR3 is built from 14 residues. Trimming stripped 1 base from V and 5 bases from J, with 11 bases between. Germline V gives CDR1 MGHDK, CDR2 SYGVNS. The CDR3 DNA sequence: TGTGCCAGCAGTGAATCCGGAGGGCCGGAGACCCAGTACTTC. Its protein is CASSESGGPETQYF.

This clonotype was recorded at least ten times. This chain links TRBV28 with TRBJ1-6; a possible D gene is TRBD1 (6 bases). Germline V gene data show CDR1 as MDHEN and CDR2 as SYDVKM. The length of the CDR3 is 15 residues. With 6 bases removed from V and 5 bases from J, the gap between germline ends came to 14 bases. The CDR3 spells CASRTQGPHNSPLHF. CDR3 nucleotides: TGTGCCAGCAGAACACAGGGCCCACATAATTCACCCCTCCACTTT.

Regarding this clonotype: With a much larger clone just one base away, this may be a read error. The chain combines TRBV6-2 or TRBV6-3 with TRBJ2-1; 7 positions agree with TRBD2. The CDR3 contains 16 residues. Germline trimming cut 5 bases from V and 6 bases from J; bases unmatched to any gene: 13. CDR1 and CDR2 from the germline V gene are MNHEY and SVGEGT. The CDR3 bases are TGTGCCAGCAGTCGGGGGAGGACTAGAACTGTCAATGAGCAGTTCTTC. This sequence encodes CASSRGRTRTVNEQFF.

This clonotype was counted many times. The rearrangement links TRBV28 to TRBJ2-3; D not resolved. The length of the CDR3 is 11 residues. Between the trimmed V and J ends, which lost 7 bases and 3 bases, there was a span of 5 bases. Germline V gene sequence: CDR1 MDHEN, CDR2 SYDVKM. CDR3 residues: CASTFTDTQYF. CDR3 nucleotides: TGTGCCAGCACCTTTACAGATACGCAGTATTTT.

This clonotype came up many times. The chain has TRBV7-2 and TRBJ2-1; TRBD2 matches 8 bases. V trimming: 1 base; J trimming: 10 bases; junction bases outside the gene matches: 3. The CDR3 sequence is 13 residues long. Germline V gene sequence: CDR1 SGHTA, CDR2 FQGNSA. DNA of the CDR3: TGTGCCAGCAGCTTAGAGGCGGGAGGAGAGCAGTTCTTC. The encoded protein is CASSLEAGGEQFF.

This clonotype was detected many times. The CDR3 reads CSAQRGGREKLFF. CDR3 sequence (DNA): TGCAGCGCCCAGAGGGGGGGACGAGAAAAACTGTTTTTT. The J gene is TRBJ1-4, the V gene TRBV29-1; D is possibly TRBD1 (6 bases). This CDR3 comprises 13 residues. Trimming shortened V by 7 bases and J by 8 bases, and 17 bases separated the two germline ends. The germline V gene has CDR1 SQVTM and CDR2 ANQGSEA.